A selection of T cell receptor beta chains follows, all from one sample in a study of T cell responses to AZD1222 COVID-19 vaccine. TCRdb's table, derived via immunoSEQ multiplex PCR, lists solely in-frame clones and lacks some. The sample has under 95,000 clones, almost 90% seen once. This specimen consisted of peripheral blood, obtained 28 days after the second AZD1222 dose. The receptors were sampled from an adult who received the AZD1222 COVID-19 vaccine. The CDR3 runs from the conserved cysteine through the conserved F or W. A D gene is named only where the DNA matches it firmly. Expanded clones are given a class, and other clones once, few, many or no size at all.

TRBJ2-2 | TRBV7-2 | NA | NA | TGTGCCAGCAGCTTAGCGGCCGGGGGCGGATTCGGGGAGCTGTTTTTT | CASSLAAGGGFGELFF
TRBJ1-6 | TRBV30 | NA | NA | TGTGCCTTCTCGGAGTACAGATCCTCACCCCTCCACTTT | CAFSEYRSSPLHF
TRBJ1-1 | TRBV30 | NA | NA | TGTGCCTGGAGTGTACACCTCGGGACCTTCCTTTTT | CAWSVHLGTFLF
TRBJ2-3 | TRBV6-1 | TRBD2 | NA | TGTGCCAGCAGTGAACTAGCGGGGGGCCCAGATACGCAGTATTTT | CASSELAGGPDTQYF
TRBJ1-1 | TRBV9 | NA | few | TGTGCCAGCAGCGTCCTTTCGAACACTGAAGCTTTCTTT | CASSVLSNTEAFF
TRBJ1-1 | TRBV6-6 | NA | NA | TGTGCCAGCAGTTACAGACAGTTAGGCGACACTGAAGCTTTCTTT | CASSYRQLGDTEAFF
TRBJ2-1 | TRBV27 | NA | NA | TGTGCCAGCAGTCTCGGGCTAGAGAATGAGCAGTTCTTC | CASSLGLENEQFF
TRBJ2-7 | TRBV6-1 | TRBD2 | NA | TGTGCCAGCAGTGGGCCTGGGACTAGCGCAGCCTACGAGCAGTACTTC | CASSGPGTSAAYEQYF
TRBJ1-5 | TRBV19 | NA | NA | TGTGCCAGTAGTTCGGACAAGAATCAGCCCCAGCATTTT | CASSSDKNQPQHF
TRBJ2-7 | TRBV6-5 | NA | NA | TGTGCCAGCAGTATCCGGGCCAACTACGAGCAGTACTTC | CASSIRANYEQYF
TRBJ2-7 | TRBV5-1 | NA | NA | TGCGCCAGCAGCTTGGATTCCAGTTCCTACGAGCAGTACTTC | CASSLDSSSYEQYF
TRBJ1-2 | TRBV19 | NA | NA | TGTGCCAGTAGTATAACGGGGGGCGGCTACACCTTC | CASSITGGGYTF
TRBJ2-7 | TRBV9 | NA | NA | TGTGCCAGCAGCCCTCGGACACTCTCCTACGAGCAGTACTTC | CASSPRTLSYEQYF
TRBJ2-3 | TRBV6-5 | NA | NA | TGTGCCAGCAGTTACTCGGGCTCCCCGTCCACAGATACGCAGTATTTT | CASSYSGSPSTDTQYF
TRBJ2-2 | TRBV24-1 | TRBD1 | NA | TGTGCCACCAGTGATCCCCCAGGGACAGCTAACACCGGGGAGCTGTTTTTT | CATSDPPGTANTGELFF
TRBJ1-4 | TRBV28 | NA | once | TGTGCCAGCATCCACAACGGGGTAGCTAATGAAAAACTGTTTTTT | CASIHNGVANEKLFF
TRBJ2-5 | TRBV14 | TRBD1 | few | TGTGCCAGCAGCCGGACAGGGATCGGACTGGAGACCCAGTACTTC | CASSRTGIGLETQYF
TRBJ1-5 | TRBV2 | TRBD1 | NA | TGTGCCAGCAGGAGGACAGGGGATAGCAATCAGCCCCAGCATTTT | CASRRTGDSNQPQHF
TRBJ1-1 | TRBV7-3 | NA | NA | TGTGCCAGCAGCCGGGACCGAGAAGGGGAAGCTTTCTTT | CASSRDREGEAFF
TRBJ1-4 | TRBV7-2 | NA | NA | TGTGCCAGCAGCTTAGTCCGGGGAGGTAATGAAAAACTGTTTTTT | CASSLVRGGNEKLFF
TRBJ2-7 | TRBV24-1 | NA | NA | TGTGCCACCTCCCTTTCCTACGAGCAGTACTTC | CATSLSYEQYF
TRBJ1-6 | TRBV7-2 | TRBD1 | NA | TGTGCCAGCAGCCGTCGGACAGGGAACTTCAATTCACCCCTCCACTTT | CASSRRTGNFNSPLHF
TRBJ2-7 | TRBV2 | NA | NA | TGTGCCAGCAGCCACAGGGTAGACGAGCAGTACTTC | CASSHRVDEQYF
TRBJ1-1 | TRBV5-1 | TRBD1 | NA | TGCGCCAGCAGCCTAGGGACAGGCCGCATGGCTTTCTTT | CASSLGTGRMAFF
TRBJ2-7 | TRBV18 | NA | NA | TGTGCCAGCTCACCCACAAGGGGAGTTCTGGGGCTTCCCGATTACGAGCAGTACTTC | CASSPTRGVLGLPDYEQYF
TRBJ2-1 | TRBV5-4 | NA | once | TGTGCCAGCAGCTTGGGGCTCGTCAGCTCCTACAATGAGCAGTTCTTC | CASSLGLVSSYNEQFF
TRBJ2-2 | TRBV5-4 | NA | once | TGTGCCAGCAGCTCCACTGGGGCCCGGGAGCTGTTTTTT | CASSSTGARELFF
TRBJ1-6 | TRBV5-6 | NA | NA | TGTGCCAGCAGCTGGGGCGGTCCTAGCTCCTATAATTCACCCCTCCACTTT | CASSWGGPSSYNSPLHF
TRBJ1-3 | TRBV3-1/TRBV3-2 | NA | NA | TGTGCCAGCAGCCAGTATGGGGCAGGCTCGAGCTCTGGAAACACCATATATTTT | CASSQYGAGSSSGNTIYF
TRBJ2-7 | TRBV5-1 | NA | NA | TGCGCCAGCAGCTTACACTACGAGCAGTACTTC | CASSLHYEQYF
TRBJ2-3 | TRBV24-1 | TRBD1 | NA | TGTGCCACCAGTGACGGGACAGGGGCTAGCACAGATACGCAGTATTTT | CATSDGTGASTDTQYF
TRBJ2-1 | TRBV7-7 | TRBD1 | NA | TGTGCCAGCAGCCTGGACAGGGGAAATGAGCAGTTCTTC | CASSLDRGNEQFF
TRBJ2-7 | TRBV6-1 | TRBD2 | NA | TGTGCCAGCAGTGTACTCTCCGGGGGGAGCTCCTACGAGCAGTACTTC | CASSVLSGGSSYEQYF
TRBJ2-3 | TRBV3-1/TRBV3-2 | NA | NA | TGTGCCAGCAGCCAAGACGCAGATACGCAGTATTTT | CASSQDADTQYF
TRBJ1-5 | TRBV5-6 | TRBD1 | NA | TGTGCCAGCAGCCGACAGGGAGCGGGTCAGCCCCAGCATTTT | CASSRQGAGQPQHF
TRBJ1-1 | TRBV28 | NA | NA | TGTGCCAGCAGTCGAGGGGGGGCCACCCTGAACACTGAAGCTTTCTTT | CASSRGGATLNTEAFF
TRBJ1-3 | TRBV28 | TRBD1 | NA | TGTGCCAGCAGTCTCATGGGAGGGGGCGGAAACACCATATATTTT | CASSLMGGGGNTIYF